This record looks at one TCR beta chain sequence and its context. This clonotype was counted ten times or more. Its antigen specificity is not known. There are no base qualities to consult, and no much larger clone falls within one base. V gives up 2 bases and J gives up 0 bases, and the segment between their germline ends measures 8 bases. From its cysteine to its phenylalanine, the CDR3 spans 15 amino acids. The CDR3 DNA has 45 bases and is translated from base 1. CDR1 and CDR2 (MDHEN, SYDVKM) derive from the germline V gene. Ophthalmopathy patients had moderately to severely active disease, Clinical Activity Score of at least 3, NOSPECS grade of at least 4, and disease duration under 3 months. Patients with other autoimmune diseases, uncontrolled infections, pregnancy or lactation were excluded. Diagnosis relied on clinical symptoms, serum thyroxine, TRAb, thyroid ultrasound and orbital computed tomography. Using Ficoll-Paque density gradient centrifugation, PBMCs were isolated from about 9.2 ml of fresh peripheral blood. Total RNA was extracted using Trizol reagent, and RNA quality was checked on an Agilent 2100 Bioanalyzer.

The sample belongs to a study of Graves' ophthalmopathy and Graves' hyperthyroidism (dated by TCRdb to 2016 to 2019). About the full investigation: Peripheral blood was collected before any treatment was given, at the time of initial diagnosis. To tell Graves' ophthalmopathy apart from Graves' hyperthyroidism, and to predict which patients would progress to ophthalmopathy, the study relied on TCR beta repertoire signatures. After sampling, hyperthyroidism patients received methimazole starting at 30 mg daily, and ophthalmopathy patients received high-dose intravenous methylprednisolone. The independent validation cohort included roughly 19 hyperthyroidism patients plus 17 patients who later progressed from hyperthyroidism to ophthalmopathy. A discovery set of 95 to 100 patients (around 40 ophthalmopathy, just over 55 stable hyperthyroidism) was enrolled to explore V-J signatures distinguishing ophthalmopathy from hyperthyroidism. In more than five hyperthyroidism patients, the T-cell repertoires found in thyroid tissue were compared with those found in blood. The roughly 100 discovery patients were randomly divided into training and test sets at a 7:3 ratio. In total, around 130 blood samples were TCR-sequenced: approximately 42 ophthalmopathy, approximately 80 hyperthyroidism and roughly 17 hyperthyroidism-to-ophthalmopathy patients.

For repertoire sequencing, the TCR beta CDR3 regions were amplified from RNA transcripts. The first round was an RT-PCR using HTBI primers with the Qiagen OneStep RT-PCR kit, and this first round was followed by a second-round multiplex PCR, then size selection and purification. Libraries were sequenced on an Illumina HiSeq2000 using paired-end 100 bp reads. As for the authors' bioinformatics: SOAPnuke was used for read processing, and reads with adapters, uncalled bases, a mean Phred below 15, or no exact constant-primer or identifier match were discarded. High-quality paired reads were merged with COPE v1.2.5. Each unique nucleotide sequence was treated as a clonotype, and MiTCR v1.1 was used to align the clonotypes to the IMGT TRB V, D and J references. The analysis was limited to V-J combinations with a frequency above 0.0001, which together covered around 99% of the repertoires. For each V-J combination, a TCR clonal expansion and chaos score was defined as the ratio of F50 clonal expansion to chaos observed in the TCRdist matrix. Features were reduced by Welch's t-statistics and random forest to more than 10 V-J combinations, which fed a naive Bayes classifier. The similarity between thyroid and blood repertoires was quantified using the Morisita-Horn index. TCRdb reprocessed the public reads (quality trimming at Q25 with fastp, clone calling with MiXCR) and kept in-frame beta chains. Every CDR3 protein is listed once, alongside the most common genes and DNA of its rows. These V and J calls originate from TCRdb's pipeline instead of the authors' own analysis. The sample contains over 150,000 distinct CDR3 sequences, 30% to 45% of them found a single time. The top ten clonotypes cover roughly 6% of the sample.

Summary of the overall study and its limitations: No statistical method was used to set the sample size in advance, and the investigators knew which group each participant was assigned to. Most expanded thyroid clonotypes with a frequency above 0.001 also appeared in blood, which suggests that blood repertoires may reflect the immune response in the thyroid. In validation, the model predicted ophthalmopathy progression with nearly 71% sensitivity and 72.22% specificity; 12 predicted patients were CT-confirmed with GO in a median of approximately six months. Ophthalmopathy was separated from stable hyperthyroidism by the 13-signature model with about 90% sensitivity and 81% to 84% specificity in cross-validation and with 80%/75% in the test set.

This chain is built from TRBV28 and TRBJ2-4, with the D segment identity uncertain. The sequence was obtained from a middle-aged woman with Graves' ophthalmopathy. Donor details come from another sample of the same person, matched by shared clones. Sequencing used peripheral blood. This receptor has the CDR3 CASSLGVPAKNIQYF. The nucleotide sequence reads TGTGCCAGCAGTTTAGGAGTACCAGCCAAAAACATTCAGTACTTC.